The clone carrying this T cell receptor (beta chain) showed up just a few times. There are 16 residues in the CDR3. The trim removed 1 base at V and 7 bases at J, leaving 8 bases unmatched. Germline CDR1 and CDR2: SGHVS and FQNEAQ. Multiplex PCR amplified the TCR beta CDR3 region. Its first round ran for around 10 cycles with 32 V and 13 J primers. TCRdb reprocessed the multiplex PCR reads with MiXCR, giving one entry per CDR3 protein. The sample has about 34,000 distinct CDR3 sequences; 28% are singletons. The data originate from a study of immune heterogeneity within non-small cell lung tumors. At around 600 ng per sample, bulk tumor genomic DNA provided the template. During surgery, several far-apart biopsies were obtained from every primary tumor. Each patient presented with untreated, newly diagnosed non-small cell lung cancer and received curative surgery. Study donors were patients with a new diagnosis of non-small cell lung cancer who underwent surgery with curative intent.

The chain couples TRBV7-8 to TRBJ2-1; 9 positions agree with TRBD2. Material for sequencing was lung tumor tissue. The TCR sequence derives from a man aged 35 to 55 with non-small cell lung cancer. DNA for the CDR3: TGTGCCAGCAGCTTAGTAGGCGGGAGGGTGTTAAATGAGCAGTTCTTC. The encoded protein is CASSLVGGRVLNEQFF.